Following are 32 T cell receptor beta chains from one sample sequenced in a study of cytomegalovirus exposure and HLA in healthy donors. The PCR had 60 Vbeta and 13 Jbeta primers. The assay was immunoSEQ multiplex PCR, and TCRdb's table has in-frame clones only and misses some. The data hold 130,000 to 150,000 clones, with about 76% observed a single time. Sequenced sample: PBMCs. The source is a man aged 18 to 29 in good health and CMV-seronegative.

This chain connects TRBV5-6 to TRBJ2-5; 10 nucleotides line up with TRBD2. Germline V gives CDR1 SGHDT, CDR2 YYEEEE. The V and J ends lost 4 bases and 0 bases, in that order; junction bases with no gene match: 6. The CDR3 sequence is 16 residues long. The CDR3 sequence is CASSEGTSAYQETQYF. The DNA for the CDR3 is TGTGCCAGCAGCGAGGGGACTAGCGCGTACCAAGAGACCCAGTACTTC.

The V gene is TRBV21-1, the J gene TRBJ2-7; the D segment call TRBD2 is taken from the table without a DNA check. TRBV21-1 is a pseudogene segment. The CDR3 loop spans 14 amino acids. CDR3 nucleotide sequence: TGTGCCAGCGGGGCGGGGGCTGAGACCTACGAGCAGTACTTC. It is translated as CASGAGAETYEQYF.

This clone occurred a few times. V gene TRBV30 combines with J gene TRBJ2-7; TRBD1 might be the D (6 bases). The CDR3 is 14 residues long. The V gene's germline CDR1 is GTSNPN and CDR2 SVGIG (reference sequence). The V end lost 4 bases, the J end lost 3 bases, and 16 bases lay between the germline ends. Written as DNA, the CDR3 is TGTGCCTGGACCGATACGGGACACCTCTACGAGCAGTACTTC. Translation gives CAWTDTGHLYEQYF. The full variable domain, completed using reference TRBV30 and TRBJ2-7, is SQTIHQWPATLVQPVGSPLSLECTVEGTSNPNLYWYRQAAGRGLQLLFYSVGIGQISSEVPQNLSASRPQDRQFILSSKKLLLSDSGFYLCAWTDTGHLYEQYFGPGTRLTVT.

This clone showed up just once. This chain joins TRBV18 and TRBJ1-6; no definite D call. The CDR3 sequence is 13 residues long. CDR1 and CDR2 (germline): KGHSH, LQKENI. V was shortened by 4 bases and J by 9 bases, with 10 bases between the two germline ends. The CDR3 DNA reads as TGTGCCAGCTCACAGGGAGAGGGTTCACCCCTCCACTTT. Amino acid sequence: CASSQGEGSPLHF. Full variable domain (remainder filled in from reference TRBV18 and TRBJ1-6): NAGVMQNPRHLVRRRGQEARLRCSPMKGHSHVYWYRQLPEEGLKFMVYLQKENIIDESGMPKERFSAEFPKEGPSILRIQQVVRGDSAAYFCASSQGEGSPLHFGNGTRLTVT.

This chain's CDR3 is CASGGDRVSYEQYF. The CDR3, as DNA: TGTGCCAGCGGGGGGGACAGGGTCTCCTACGAGCAGTACTTC. This chain links TRBV11-2 with TRBJ2-7, with 9 bases lining up with TRBD1. This CDR3 is built from 14 residues. The germline V gene encodes CDR1 SGHAT and CDR2 FQNNGV. V lost 8 bases and J lost 0; bases outside the gene matches: 5.

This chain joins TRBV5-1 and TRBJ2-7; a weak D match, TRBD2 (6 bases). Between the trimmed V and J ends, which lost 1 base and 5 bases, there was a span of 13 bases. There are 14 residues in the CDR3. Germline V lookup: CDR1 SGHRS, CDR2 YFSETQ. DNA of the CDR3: TGCGCCAGCAGCTTGACGGGGGTCCTACACGAGCAGTACTTC. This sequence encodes CASSLTGVLHEQYF. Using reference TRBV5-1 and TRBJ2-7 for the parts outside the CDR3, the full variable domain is KAGVTQTPRYLIKTRGQQVTLSCSPISGHRSVSWYQQTPGQGLQFLFEYFSETQRNKGNFPGRFSGRQFSNSRSEMNVSTLELGDSALYLCASSLTGVLHEQYFGPGTRLTVT.

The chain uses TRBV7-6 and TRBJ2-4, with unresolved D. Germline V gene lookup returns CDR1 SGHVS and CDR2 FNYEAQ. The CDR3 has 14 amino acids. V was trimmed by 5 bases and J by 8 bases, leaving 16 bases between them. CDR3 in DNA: TGTGCCAGCAGCCAATCCCAAGCGAGCGACATTCAGTACTTC. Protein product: CASSQSQASDIQYF. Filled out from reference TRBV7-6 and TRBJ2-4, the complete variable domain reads GAGVSQSPRYKVTKRGQDVALRCDPISGHVSLYWYRQALGQGPEFLTYFNYEAQQDKSGLPNDRFSAERPEGSISTLTIQRTEQRDSAMYRCASSQSQASDIQYFGAGTRLSVL.

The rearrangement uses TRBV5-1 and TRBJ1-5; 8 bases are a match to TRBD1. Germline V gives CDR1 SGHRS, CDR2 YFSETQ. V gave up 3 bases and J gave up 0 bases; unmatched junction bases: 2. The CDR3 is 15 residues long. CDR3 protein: CASSSTGASNQPQHF. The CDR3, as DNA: TGCGCCAGCAGCTCGACAGGGGCTAGCAATCAGCCCCAGCATTTT.

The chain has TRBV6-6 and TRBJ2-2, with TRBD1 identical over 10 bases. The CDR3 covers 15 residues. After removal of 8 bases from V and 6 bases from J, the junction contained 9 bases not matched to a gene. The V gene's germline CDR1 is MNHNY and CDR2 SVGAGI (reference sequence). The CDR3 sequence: CASFLGTGASGELFF. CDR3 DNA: TGTGCCAGCTTTTTGGGGACAGGGGCCTCCGGGGAGCTGTTTTTT.

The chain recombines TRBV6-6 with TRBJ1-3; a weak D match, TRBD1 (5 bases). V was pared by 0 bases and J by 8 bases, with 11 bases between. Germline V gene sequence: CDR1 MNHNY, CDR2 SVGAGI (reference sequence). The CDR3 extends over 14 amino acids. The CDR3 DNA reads TGTGCCAGCAGTTACTCTAGGGGCAAGGACACCATATATTTT. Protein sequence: CASSYSRGKDTIYF.

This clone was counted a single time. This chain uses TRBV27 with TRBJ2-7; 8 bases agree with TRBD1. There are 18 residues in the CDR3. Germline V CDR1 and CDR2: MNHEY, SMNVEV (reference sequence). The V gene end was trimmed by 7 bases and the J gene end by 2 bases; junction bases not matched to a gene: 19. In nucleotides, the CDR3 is TGTGCCAGCACCAATTGGGGAGGCAGGGGGCTCAATACCTACGAGCAGTACTTC. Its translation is CASTNWGGRGLNTYEQYF.

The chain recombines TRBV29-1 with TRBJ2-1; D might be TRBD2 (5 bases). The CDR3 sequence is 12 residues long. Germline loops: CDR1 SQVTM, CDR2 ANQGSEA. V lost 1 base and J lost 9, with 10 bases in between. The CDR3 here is CSVEGGRVEQFF. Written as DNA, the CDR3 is TGCAGCGTTGAAGGTGGGCGGGTTGAGCAGTTCTTC.

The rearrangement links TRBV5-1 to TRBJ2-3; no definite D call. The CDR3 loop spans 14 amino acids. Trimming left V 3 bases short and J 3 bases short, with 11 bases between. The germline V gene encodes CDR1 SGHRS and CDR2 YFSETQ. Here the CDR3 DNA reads TGCGCCAGCAGCTGGTTGGCGAGGACAGATACGCAGTATTTT. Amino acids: CASSWLARTDTQYF.

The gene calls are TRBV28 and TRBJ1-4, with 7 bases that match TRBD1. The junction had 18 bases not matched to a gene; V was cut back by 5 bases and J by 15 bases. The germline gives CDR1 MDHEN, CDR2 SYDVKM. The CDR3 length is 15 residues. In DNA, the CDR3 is TGTGCCAGCAGTCCAAGGGGACAGCTCCCCCGCAAGGTGTTTTTT. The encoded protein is CASSPRGQLPRKVFF. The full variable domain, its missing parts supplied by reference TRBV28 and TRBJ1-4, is DVKVTQSSRYLVKRTGEKVFLECVQDMDHENMFWYRQDPGLGLRLIYFSYDVKMKEKGDIPEGYSVSREKKERFSLILESASTNQTSMYLCASSPRGQLPRKVFFGSGTQLSVL.

In nucleotides, the CDR3 is TGTGCCTGGAGTGTATCCGGGACTAGCGGACCCTACGAGCAGTACTTC. It codes for CAWSVSGTSGPYEQYF. The chain combines TRBV30 with TRBJ2-7; 11 bases are shared with TRBD2. J gave up 2 bases and V 0 bases, and 6 bases lay outside the gene matches. CDR1 is GTSNPN and CDR2 is SVGIG in the germline V gene (reference sequence). CDR3 length equals 16 residues.

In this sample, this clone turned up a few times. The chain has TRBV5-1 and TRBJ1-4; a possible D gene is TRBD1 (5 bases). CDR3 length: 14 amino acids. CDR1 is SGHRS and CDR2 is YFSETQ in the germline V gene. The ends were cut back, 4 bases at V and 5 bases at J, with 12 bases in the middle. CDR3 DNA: TGCGCCAGCAGCCGCCAGGGAGGAAATGAAAAACTGTTTTTT. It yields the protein CASSRQGGNEKLFF. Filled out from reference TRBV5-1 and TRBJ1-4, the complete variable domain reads KAGVTQTPRYLIKTRGQQVTLSCSPISGHRSVSWYQQTPGQGLQFLFEYFSETQRNKGNFPGRFSGRQFSNSRSEMNVSTLELGDSALYLCASSRQGGNEKLFFGSGTQLSVL.

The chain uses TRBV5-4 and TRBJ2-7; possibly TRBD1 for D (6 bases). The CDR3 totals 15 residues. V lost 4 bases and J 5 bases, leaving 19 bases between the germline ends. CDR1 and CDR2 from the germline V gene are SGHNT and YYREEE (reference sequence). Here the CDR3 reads CASSVRNRVNNEQYF. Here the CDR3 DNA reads TGTGCCAGCAGCGTCCGGAACAGGGTAAATAACGAGCAGTACTTC.

As DNA, the CDR3 is TGTGCCAGCAGCTCGTTAGCGGCGGGACAGACCCAGTACTTC. Translating it yields CASSSLAAGQTQYF. The chain uses TRBV7-2 and TRBJ2-5, with D possibly matching TRBD2 (6 bases). The germline CDR1 and CDR2 sequences are SGHTA and FQGNSA. Trimming stripped 4 bases from V and 6 bases from J, with 15 bases between. This CDR3 is built from 14 residues. The entire variable domain, with the rest obtained from reference TRBV7-2 and TRBJ2-5, is as follows: GAGVSQSPSNKVTEKGKDVELRCDPISGHTALYWYRQSLGQGLEFLIYFQGNSAPDKSGLPSDRFSAERTGGSVSTLTIQRTQQEDSAVYLCASSSLAAGQTQYFGPGTRLLVL.

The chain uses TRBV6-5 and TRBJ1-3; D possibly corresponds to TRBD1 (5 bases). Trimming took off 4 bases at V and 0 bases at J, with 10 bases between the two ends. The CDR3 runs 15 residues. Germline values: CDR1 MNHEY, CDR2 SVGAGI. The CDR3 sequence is CASSLQAISGNTIYF. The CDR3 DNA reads TGTGCCAGCAGTTTACAGGCCATCTCTGGAAACACCATATATTTT.

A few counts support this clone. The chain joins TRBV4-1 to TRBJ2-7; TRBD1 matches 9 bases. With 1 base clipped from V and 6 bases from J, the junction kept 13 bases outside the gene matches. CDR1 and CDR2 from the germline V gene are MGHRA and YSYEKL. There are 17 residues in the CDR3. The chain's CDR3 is CASSQVLSRDRAGEQYF. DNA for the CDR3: TGCGCCAGCAGCCAAGTCCTTTCTCGGGACAGGGCCGGCGAGCAGTACTTC.

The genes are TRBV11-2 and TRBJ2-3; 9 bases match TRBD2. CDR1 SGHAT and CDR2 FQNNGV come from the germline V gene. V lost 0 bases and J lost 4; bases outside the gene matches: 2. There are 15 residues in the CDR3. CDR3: CASSLEAGGPDTQYF. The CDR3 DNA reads TGTGCCAGCAGCTTAGAGGCGGGGGGGCCAGATACGCAGTATTTT.

The CDR3 sequence: CASSYWDSMNTEAFF. The CDR3 bases are TGTGCCAGCAGTTACTGGGACAGCATGAACACTGAAGCTTTCTTT. The chain is built from TRBV6-6 and TRBJ1-1; TRBD1 matches at 7 bases. The ends lost 1 base at V and 0 bases at J; junction bases unmatched: 2. The CDR3 runs 15 residues. Germline V CDR1 and CDR2: MNHNY, SVGAGI (reference sequence).

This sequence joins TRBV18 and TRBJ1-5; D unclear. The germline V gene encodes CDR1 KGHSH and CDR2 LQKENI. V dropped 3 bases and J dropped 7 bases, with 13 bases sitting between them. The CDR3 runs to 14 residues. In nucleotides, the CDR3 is TGTGCCAGCTCACCCCTACGGGGAGACCAGCCCCAGCATTTT. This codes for CASSPLRGDQPQHF.

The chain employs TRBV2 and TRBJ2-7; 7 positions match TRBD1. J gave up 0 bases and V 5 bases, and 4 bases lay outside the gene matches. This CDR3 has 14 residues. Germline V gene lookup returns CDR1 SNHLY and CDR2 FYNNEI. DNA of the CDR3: TGTGCCAGCAGTAGGGACAGTAGCTCCTACGAGCAGTACTTC. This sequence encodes CASSRDSSSYEQYF. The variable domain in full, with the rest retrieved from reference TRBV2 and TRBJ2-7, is EPEVTQTPSHQVTQMGQEVILRCVPISNHLYFYWYRQILGQKVEFLVSFYNNEISEKSEIFDDQFSVERPDGSNFTLKIRSTKLEDSAMYFCASSRDSSSYEQYFGPGTRLTVT.

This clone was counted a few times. This CDR3 is CASSPGQGIDTQYF. The CDR3 DNA is TGCGCCAGCAGCCCTGGACAGGGAATAGATACGCAGTATTTT. This chain links TRBV10-1 with TRBJ2-3, with TRBD1 identical over 8 bases. CDR1 and CDR2 from the germline V gene are WNHNN and SYGVQD (reference sequence). This CDR3 is built from 14 residues. Unmatched junction bases numbered 7, after V lost 6 bases and J lost 5 bases.

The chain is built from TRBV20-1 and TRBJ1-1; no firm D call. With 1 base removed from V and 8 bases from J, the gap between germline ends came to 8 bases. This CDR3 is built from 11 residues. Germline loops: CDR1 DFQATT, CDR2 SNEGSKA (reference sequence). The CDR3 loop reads CSARVQAEAFF. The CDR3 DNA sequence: TGCAGTGCTAGAGTGCAGGCCGAAGCTTTCTTT.

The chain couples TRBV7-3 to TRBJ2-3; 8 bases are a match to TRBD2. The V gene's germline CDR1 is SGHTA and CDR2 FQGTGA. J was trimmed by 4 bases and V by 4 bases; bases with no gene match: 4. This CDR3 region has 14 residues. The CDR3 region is CASSSGLGADTQYF. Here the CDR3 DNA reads TGTGCCAGCAGCTCGGGACTAGGAGCAGATACGCAGTATTTT.

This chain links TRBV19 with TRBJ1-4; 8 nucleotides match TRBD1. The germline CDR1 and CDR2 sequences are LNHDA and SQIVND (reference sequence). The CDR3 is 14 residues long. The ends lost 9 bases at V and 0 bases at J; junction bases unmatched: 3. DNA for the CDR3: TGTGCCAGCGGACAGGGCGCAACTAATGAAAAACTGTTTTTT. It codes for CASGQGATNEKLFF. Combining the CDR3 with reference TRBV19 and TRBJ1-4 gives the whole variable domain DGGITQSPKYLFRKEGQNVTLSCEQNLNHDAMYWYRQDPGQGLRLIYYSQIVNDFQKGDIAEGYSVSREKKESFPLTVTSAQKNPTAFYLCASGQGATNEKLFFGSGTQLSVL.

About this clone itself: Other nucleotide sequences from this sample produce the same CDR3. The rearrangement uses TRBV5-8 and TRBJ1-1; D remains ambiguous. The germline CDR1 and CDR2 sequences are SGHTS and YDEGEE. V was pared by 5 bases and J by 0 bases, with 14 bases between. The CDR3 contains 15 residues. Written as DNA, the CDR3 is TGTGCCAGCAGGTGGGGAGGGTCCCTGAACACTGAAGCTTTCTTT. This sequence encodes CASRWGGSLNTEAFF. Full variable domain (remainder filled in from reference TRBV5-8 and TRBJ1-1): EAGVTQSPTHLIKTRGQQATLRCSPISGHTSVYWYQQALGLGLQFLLWYDEGEERNRGNFPPRFSGRQFPNYSSELNVNALELEDSALYLCASRWGGSLNTEAFFGQGTRLTVV.

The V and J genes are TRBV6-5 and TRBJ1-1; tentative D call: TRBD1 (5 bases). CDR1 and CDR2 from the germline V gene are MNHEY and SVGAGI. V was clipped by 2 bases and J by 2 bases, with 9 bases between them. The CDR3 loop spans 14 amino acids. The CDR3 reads CASSYGGSNTEAFF. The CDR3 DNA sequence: TGTGCCAGCAGTTACGGGGGGTCCAACACTGAAGCTTTCTTT.

The CDR3 protein is CASSVDGQRSSEAFF. CDR3 bases: TGTGCCAGCAGCGTAGACGGACAGAGAAGCTCTGAAGCTTTCTTT. The V and J genes are TRBV9 and TRBJ1-1, with TRBD1 as a possible D gene (6 bases). In germline, CDR1 is SGDLS, CDR2 YYNGEE. V lost 0 bases and J lost 6, with 15 bases in between. This CDR3 comprises 15 residues. The full variable domain, completed using reference TRBV9 and TRBJ1-1, is DSGVTQTPKHLITATGQRVTLRCSPRSGDLSVYWYQQSLDQGLQFLIQYYNGEERAKGNILERFSAQQFPDLHSELNLSSLELGDSALYFCASSVDGQRSSEAFFGQGTRLTVV.

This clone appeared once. CDR3 nucleotides: TGCAGCGTGCGTAGGGGTGCTGGAAACACCATATATTTT. This translates into CSVRRGAGNTIYF. This rearrangement joins TRBV29-1 to TRBJ1-3, with D possibly matching TRBD1 (5 bases). Germline V lookup: CDR1 SQVTM, CDR2 ANQGSEA. The CDR3 sequence is 13 residues long. Between the trimmed V and J ends, which lost 6 bases and 2 bases, there was a span of 11 bases.